These 31 T cell receptor beta chains were sequenced from one sample in a study of blood T cell repertoires in COVID-19. Here immunoSEQ multiplex PCR was the method, and the copy in TCRdb shows in-frame clones only, minus some. Here the sample spans some 670,000 clones, just under 90% being singletons. Sequencing was performed on peripheral blood. These receptors all stem from a woman aged 18-30 years with acute or convalescent COVID-19.

V is TRBV7-9 and J is TRBJ1-1; D is perhaps TRBD1 (6 bases). The V and J ends lost 5 bases and 1 base respectively, with 14 bases between them. This CDR3 is 15 amino acids long. The germline CDR1 and CDR2 sequences are SEHNR and FQNEAQ (reference sequence). Here the CDR3 reads CASSKRTVGNTEAFF. For the CDR3, the DNA is TGTGCCAGCAGCAAGAGGACAGTAGGGAACACTGAAGCTTTCTTT.

This chain uses TRBV5-1 with TRBJ1-1; TRBD1 matches at 9 bases. V trimming: 5 bases; J trimming: 5 bases; junction bases outside the gene matches: 7. The CDR3 totals 14 residues. Germline CDR1 reads SGHRS; CDR2 reads YFSETQ. The CDR3 DNA sequence: TGCGCCAGCAGGACACAGGGGGCCAGGACTGAAGCTTTCTTT. This encodes CASRTQGARTEAFF.

With respect to this clone: This sample includes further DNA sequences coding for the same CDR3. The chain carries TRBV25-1 and TRBJ1-2; no firm D call. V was cut by 2 bases and J by 8 bases, with 6 bases left in between. The CDR3 has 11 residues. CDR1 is MGHDK, CDR2 SYGVNS, per germline. CDR3 in DNA: TGTGCCAGCAGTGAAGCCGGGGGCTACACCTTC. Protein product: CASSEAGGYTF.

The genes are TRBV5-8 and TRBJ2-7; D perhaps matches TRBD1 (6 bases). Germline CDR1 and CDR2: SGHTS and YDEGEE. The CDR3 contains 14 residues. V was pared by 2 bases and J by 4 bases, with 13 bases between. CDR3 bases: TGTGCCAGCAGCTTCCGGGACACAGGTTACGAGCAGTACTTC. Amino acids: CASSFRDTGYEQYF.

V usage is TRBV5-4 and J usage is TRBJ1-2; TRBD1 matches at 7 bases. CDR1 is SGHNT and CDR2 is YYREEE in the germline V gene (reference sequence). V shed 4 bases and J 3 bases; nucleotides not matched to a gene: 6. The CDR3 runs to 14 residues. This chain's CDR3 is CASSPGTVDYGYTF. In DNA, the CDR3 is TGTGCCAGCAGCCCGGGGACAGTCGACTATGGCTACACCTTC.

V and J are TRBV11-3 and TRBJ2-1; 10 positions agree with TRBD2. CDR1 and CDR2 from the germline V gene are SGHNT and YENEEA. This CDR3 spans 17 amino acids. V gave up 0 bases and J gave up 7 bases; unmatched junction bases: 9. DNA for the CDR3: TGTGCCAGCAGCTTAGATCAGGAGCGGGGGGGCCCAAATGAGCAGTTCTTC. It specifies CASSLDQERGGPNEQFF. Full variable domain (remainder filled in from reference TRBV11-3 and TRBJ2-1): EAGVVQSPRYKIIEKKQPVAFWCNPISGHNTLYWYLQNLGQGPELLIRYENEEAVDDSQLPKDRFSAERLKGVDSTLKIQPAELGDSAVYLCASSLDQERGGPNEQFFGPGTRLTVL.

J is TRBJ2-1 and V is TRBV7-9, with D possibly TRBD2 on 5 matching bases. The V end was cut by 7 bases, the J end by 2 bases, with 15 bases between. The germline V gene has CDR1 SEHNR and CDR2 FQNEAQ (reference sequence). The CDR3 extends over 15 amino acids. The CDR3 nucleotides read TGTGCCAGCAACCCCGGCGGGTTCACCTACAATGAGCAGTTCTTC. This translates into CASNPGGFTYNEQFF.

This clone was observed once. This sequence joins TRBV5-1 and TRBJ1-3, with D hard to call. CDR1 and CDR2 (germline): SGHRS, YFSETQ. The CDR3 runs 15 residues. V was shortened by 4 bases and J by 2 bases, with 13 bases between the two germline ends. CDR3 protein: CASSISRDTGNTIYF. CDR3 in DNA: TGCGCCAGCAGCATATCCCGGGATACTGGAAACACCATATATTTT.

The gene calls are TRBV6-5 and TRBJ1-2; the match to TRBD1 covers 9 bases. Unmatched junction bases numbered 10, after V lost 6 bases and J lost 8 bases. This CDR3 spans 14 amino acids. The V gene's germline CDR1 is MNHEY and CDR2 SVGAGI. The CDR3 reads CASRPTGGSKGYTF. DNA of the CDR3: TGTGCCAGCAGACCGACAGGGGGTTCGAAGGGCTACACCTTC.

The table lists this clone with a count of one. V is TRBV19 and J is TRBJ1-1; D is possibly TRBD1 (5 bases). This CDR3 comprises 14 residues. V gave up 4 bases and J gave up 0 bases, with 9 bases separating them. Germline-derived CDR1 and CDR2 are LNHDA and SQIVND (reference sequence). CDR3 loop: CASSKGVMNTEAFF. The CDR3 DNA reads as TGTGCCAGTAGTAAAGGGGTTATGAACACTGAAGCTTTCTTT.

The gene calls are TRBV10-3 and TRBJ1-2, with a tentative D call TRBD1 (6 bases). Germline V CDR1 and CDR2: ENHRY, SYGVKD. The length of the CDR3 is 14 residues. V dropped 10 bases and J dropped 6 bases, with 21 bases sitting between them. The CDR3 is CATGHSAKGDGYTF. CDR3 nucleotide sequence: TGTGCCACAGGACACAGCGCAAAGGGGGATGGCTACACCTTC.

The chain recombines TRBV4-1 with TRBJ2-7; 7 nucleotides match TRBD1. V trimming: 4 bases; J trimming: 3 bases; junction bases outside the gene matches: 3. The CDR3 extends over 13 amino acids. The germline V gene encodes CDR1 MGHRA and CDR2 YSYEKL. DNA of the CDR3: TGCGCCAGCAGCCCACGGGACAGCTACGAGCAGTACTTC. This sequence encodes CASSPRDSYEQYF.

The rearrangement links TRBV5-1 to TRBJ2-7, with unresolved D. The V gene lost 1 base and the J gene lost 4 bases, with 12 bases spanning the gap. Germline CDR1 SGHRS, CDR2 YFSETQ. CDR3 length: 14 residues. Written as DNA, the CDR3 is TGCGCCAGCAGCTTGACAGTTAACACTTACGAGCAGTACTTC. Encoded protein: CASSLTVNTYEQYF. The full variable domain, with the rest looked up from reference TRBV5-1 and TRBJ2-7, is KAGVTQTPRYLIKTRGQQVTLSCSPISGHRSVSWYQQTPGQGLQFLFEYFSETQRNKGNFPGRFSGRQFSNSRSEMNVSTLELGDSALYLCASSLTVNTYEQYFGPGTRLTVT.

The V call is TRBV23-1, the J call TRBJ2-3, with D maybe TRBD2 (5 bases). TRBV23-1 is an ORF, and what it does is uncertain. V lost 8 bases, J lost 0 bases, and 12 bases lay in between. This CDR3 is 14 amino acids long. CDR3 bases: TGCGCCAGCCGACCCCGGGAAAGCACAGATACGCAGTATTTT. It codes for CASRPRESTDTQYF.

The chain employs TRBV2 and TRBJ2-4, with 7 bases aligning to TRBD1. V shed 7 bases, J shed 0 bases, and the junction held 9 bases outside the gene matches. The length of the CDR3 is 16 residues. Germline CDR1 reads SNHLY; CDR2 reads FYNNEI. CDR3 sequence (DNA): TGTGCCAGCAAGAGTGACAGGGCCCTAGCCAAAAACATTCAGTACTTC. The encoded protein is CASKSDRALAKNIQYF.

This chain joins TRBV9 and TRBJ2-1, with unresolved D. Germline CDR1 reads SGDLS; CDR2 reads YYNGEE. This CDR3 comprises 14 residues. Trimming took off 4 bases at V and 4 bases at J, with 12 bases between the two ends. Here the CDR3 reads CASSFQEWYNEQFF. In DNA, the CDR3 is TGTGCCAGCAGCTTCCAAGAGTGGTACAATGAGCAGTTCTTC.

CDR3 DNA sequence: TGCGCCAGCAGCTTCCAGGGGAACACCGGGGAGCTGTTTTTT. Its translation is CASSFQGNTGELFF. V and J are TRBV5-1 and TRBJ2-2; perhaps TRBD1 as D (5 bases). Trimming removed 2 bases at V and 1 base at J, with 6 bases between. The CDR3 is made up of 14 amino acids. Germline loops: CDR1 SGHRS, CDR2 YFSETQ.

The chain carries TRBV4-3 and TRBJ2-3; no clear D. Per the germline V gene, CDR1 is LGHNA and CDR2 is YSLEER. V was cut by 0 bases and J by 5 bases, with 9 bases left in between. The CDR3 covers 14 residues. The CDR3 region is CASSQERARDTQYF. The CDR3 DNA is TGCGCCAGCAGCCAAGAGAGAGCTAGAGATACGCAGTATTTT.

The chain has TRBV24-1 and TRBJ1-2; a weak D match, TRBD1 (5 bases). The germline CDR1 and CDR2 sequences are KGHDR and SFDVKD. Trimming took 4 bases from V and 6 from J, leaving 11 bases between them. The CDR3 sequence is 13 residues long. The CDR3 bases are TGTGCCACCAGTGAGCAGGGCTACGATGGCTACACCTTC. It encodes CATSEQGYDGYTF.

The J gene is TRBJ1-5, the V gene TRBV5-1; D gene ambiguous. CDR3 length: 15 amino acids. Germline V gene sequence: CDR1 SGHRS, CDR2 YFSETQ. The germline V and J ends were trimmed by 0 bases and 5 bases, with 12 bases remaining between them. CDR3 sequence (DNA): TGCGCCAGCAGCTTGGGAGCGTCTCTTGATCAGCCCCAGCATTTT. This translates into CASSLGASLDQPQHF.

This chain uses TRBV12-5 with TRBJ2-1, with 8 bases identical to TRBD2. The V and J ends lost 0 bases and 8 bases, in that order; junction bases with no gene match: 0. The CDR3 consists of 13 residues. Germline-derived CDR1 and CDR2 are LGHNT and FRNRAP. CDR3 region: CASGLVAGDEQFF. CDR3 DNA sequence: TGTGCTAGTGGTTTGGTAGCGGGGGATGAGCAGTTCTTC.

This clone was counted between two and nine times. The V call is TRBV3-1 (or the pseudogene TRBV3-2), the J call TRBJ1-2; no clear D gene. The CDR3 is made up of 15 amino acids. CDR1 LGHDT and CDR2 YNNKEL come from the germline V gene (reference sequence). V was clipped by 1 base and J by 2 bases, with 11 bases between them. The CDR3 here is CASSQGQISNYGYTF. The CDR3 DNA follows: TGTGCCAGCAGCCAAGGACAAATCTCCAACTATGGCTACACCTTC.

The J gene is TRBJ1-3, the V gene TRBV4-3; the D is unclear. V lost 2 bases and J lost 10, with 18 bases in between. The CDR3 runs to 15 residues. The germline V gene encodes CDR1 LGHNA and CDR2 YSLEER. CDR3 region: CASSQWAAPEGTIYF. DNA for the CDR3: TGCGCCAGCAGCCAATGGGCAGCCCCTGAGGGTACCATATATTTT.

V gene TRBV4-1 combines with J gene TRBJ1-1; perhaps TRBD1 as D (5 bases). The CDR3 has 17 residues. Trimming shortened V by 0 bases and J by 3 bases, and 17 bases separated the two germline ends. Germline assignment: CDR1 MGHRA and CDR2 YSYEKL. CDR3 bases: TGCGCCAGCAGCCAAGATTGGGAGGGGTTGGGGGACACTGAAGCTTTCTTT. The encoded protein is CASSQDWEGLGDTEAFF.

The chain carries TRBV4-2 and TRBJ1-1, with D perhaps matching TRBD1 (6 bases). Germline V CDR1 and CDR2: LGHNA, YNFKEQ. Trimming removed 5 bases at V and 10 bases at J, with 14 bases between. This CDR3 spans 12 amino acids. The CDR3 DNA sequence: TGTGCCAGCAGCGAAAGACAGGCCTCAGCTTTCTTT. Its translation: CASSERQASAFF.

The chain has TRBV7-2 and TRBJ2-7, with TRBD1 identical over 8 bases. Germline-derived CDR1 and CDR2 are SGHTA and FQGNSA. The CDR3 runs 16 residues. V dropped 7 bases and J dropped 6; count of bases not matched to a gene: 17. DNA of the CDR3: TGTGCCAGCATTCCTTCCTGGAGACAGGGGTCCGGCGAGCAGTACTTC. Encoded protein: CASIPSWRQGSGEQYF.

This clone was detected once. V gene TRBV2 combines with J gene TRBJ1-5; D may be TRBD1 (6 bases). CDR1 and CDR2 from the germline V gene are SNHLY and FYNNEI. The CDR3 spans 16 residues. V was clipped by 7 bases and J by 0 bases, with 16 bases between them. CDR3 residues: CASKATVGASNQPQHF. The CDR3 DNA reads TGTGCCAGCAAGGCGACGGTGGGGGCTAGCAATCAGCCCCAGCATTTT.

With respect to this clone: Other nucleotide sequences from this sample produce the same CDR3. This chain joins TRBV12-3 or TRBV12-4 and TRBJ2-5, with D unclear. The CDR3 consists of 11 residues. Between the trimmed V and J ends, which lost 3 bases and 5 bases, there was a span of 4 bases. CDR3 residues: CASSLRETQYF. CDR3 DNA: TGTGCCAGCAGTTTGCGGGAGACCCAGTACTTC.

The chain joins TRBV9 to TRBJ2-7; 11 bases agree with TRBD1. With 0 bases clipped from V and 6 bases from J, the junction kept 11 bases outside the gene matches. The CDR3 runs to 17 residues. Germline loops: CDR1 SGDLS, CDR2 YYNGEE. CDR3 in amino acids: CASSVAGRTGGFGEQYF. CDR3 coding DNA: TGTGCCAGCAGCGTAGCTGGACGGACAGGGGGCTTCGGCGAGCAGTACTTC.

The CDR3 protein is CASSPRQETNTEAFF. CDR3 DNA: TGTGCCAGCAGCCCCCGACAGGAAACGAACACTGAAGCTTTCTTT. The rearrangement uses TRBV3-1 (or the pseudogene TRBV3-2) and TRBJ1-1, with TRBD1 as a possible D gene (6 bases). Trimming removed 4 bases from V and 1 base from J, with 13 bases in between. The germline V gene has CDR1 LGHDT and CDR2 YNNKEL (reference sequence). The CDR3 totals 15 residues.

The chain couples TRBV7-3 to TRBJ2-7, with D perhaps TRBD1 (6 bases). Germline lookup yields CDR1 SGHTA and CDR2 FQGTGA. Trimming stripped 5 bases from V and 2 bases from J, with 16 bases between. This CDR3 comprises 15 residues. The DNA for the CDR3 is TGTGCCAGCAGCCCCCGTGGGGGCCCTACCTACGAGCAGTACTTC. Translating gives CASSPRGGPTYEQYF.